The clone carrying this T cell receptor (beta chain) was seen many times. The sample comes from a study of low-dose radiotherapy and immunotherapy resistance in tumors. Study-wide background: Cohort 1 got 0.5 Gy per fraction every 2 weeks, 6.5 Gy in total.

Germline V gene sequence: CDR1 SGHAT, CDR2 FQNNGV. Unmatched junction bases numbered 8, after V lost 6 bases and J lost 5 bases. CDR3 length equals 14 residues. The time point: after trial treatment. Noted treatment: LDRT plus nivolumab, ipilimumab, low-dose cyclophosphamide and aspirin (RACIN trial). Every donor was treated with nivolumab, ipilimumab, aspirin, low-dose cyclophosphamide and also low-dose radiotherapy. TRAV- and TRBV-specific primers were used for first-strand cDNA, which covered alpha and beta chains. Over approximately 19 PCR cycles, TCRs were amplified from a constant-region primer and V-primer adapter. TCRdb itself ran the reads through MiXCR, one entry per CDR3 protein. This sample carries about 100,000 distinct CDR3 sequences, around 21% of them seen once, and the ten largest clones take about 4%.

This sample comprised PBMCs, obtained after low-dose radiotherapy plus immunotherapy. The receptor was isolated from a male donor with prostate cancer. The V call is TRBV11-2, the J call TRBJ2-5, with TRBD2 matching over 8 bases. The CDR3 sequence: CASRLGGAMETQYF. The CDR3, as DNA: TGTGCCAGCAGACTCGGGGGGGCTATGGAGACCCAGTACTTC.